Listed below are T cell receptor beta chains from one sample, sequenced in a study of T cells in Graves' hyperthyroidism and ophthalmopathy. TCRdb passed the multiplex PCR reads through MiXCR, listing each CDR3 protein once. The data show about 410,000 distinct CDR3 sequences, about 14% seen once. Sequenced: blood. Source of these receptors: a woman aged 25 to 39 with Graves' ophthalmopathy. Both conserved end residues are trimmed from each CDR3. The D gene is left open where the match is weak. Clone size is stated in some rows and not others, as once, few, many or a class when expanded.

size,V,D,CDR3
.,TRBV15,.,ATSRDETVGEAF
many,TRBV7-2,.,ASTSPGPRADNSPLH
few,TRBV10-1,.,ASSEWATGELF
many,TRBV20-1,TRBD2,SASTGTSFYNEQF
.,TRBV7-9,.,ASSFEGRGYT
many,TRBV6-1,.,ASSPPNPEAF
few,TRBV6-6,TRBD1,ASSYEAGGNGYT
many,TRBV7-9,TRBD1,ASSKRDRGTDTQY
.,TRBV28,TRBD1,ASSLFAGTVYEQF
many,TRBV28,.,ASSFPPTGLGEKLF
many,TRBV7-9,TRBD1,ASSSKSGDRGRETQY
.,TRBV27,TRBD2,ASSLSPAGGYEQY
many,TRBV28,TRBD1,ASSEDRAIYYYGYT
many,TRBV10-3,TRBD1,AIQDRAYEQY
many,TRBV18,TRBD1,ASSPGQGETKLEKLF
few,TRBV4-1,.,ASSQEPAFTGELF
.,TRBV20-1,.,SARDLASFTDTQY